This T cell receptor beta chain was captured by sequencing in a study of cytomegalovirus exposure and HLA in healthy donors. Whole-study results and caveats: Reports showed the classifier diagnosing cytomegalovirus status with high specificity and sensitivity. It was assumed in the presence/absence analyses that sequencing depth was roughly uniform across donors.

A multiplex PCR was run with 60 Vbeta primers and 13 Jbeta primers. The table came from immunoSEQ multiplex PCR; TCRdb's copy has only in-frame clones and leaves some out. This sample carries approximately 110,000 clones, with more than 0.5% going to the ten biggest clones. Note on this clone: The antigen is not known.

The V end lost 0 bases, the J end lost 0 bases, and 10 bases lay between the germline ends. Germline lookup yields CDR1 SGDLS and CDR2 YYNGEE. This CDR3 has 16 amino acids. The chain combines TRBV9 with TRBJ2-1; D is uncertain. Material for sequencing was PBMCs. The receptor was isolated from a man in his fifties or sixties in good health and CMV-seronegative. CDR3 sequence (DNA): TGTGCCAGCAGCGTAGGTGGCTACTACTCCTACAATGAGCAGTTCTTC. Translating it yields CASSVGGYYSYNEQFF.